This T cell receptor beta chain was identified during a study of blood T cell repertoires in COVID-19. Turning to the study itself: COVID-19 samples from acute and convalescent phases originated in the United States, Italy and Spain.

The CDR3 sequence is 14 residues long. Per germline, CDR1 SQVTM and CDR2 ANQGSEA. Trimming removed 4 bases from V and 4 bases from J, with 16 bases in between. As handled by the study authors: For nucleated cells, counts were estimated from reference gene primer amplification. Profiled with immunoSEQ multiplex PCR; TCRdb holds only in-frame clones, not every one. V and J calls and clone size are copied from that table; D and trimming were computed from the DNA. The sample shows 100,000 to 120,000 clones, 87% of them seen only once. Sequenced sample: peripheral blood. This TCR was sampled from a human donor in a cohort sampled during active COVID-19. V is TRBV29-1 and J is TRBJ1-2, with D perhaps matching TRBD1 (6 bases). DNA of the CDR3: TGCAGCGTTGCCCCCCGTACAGGGTCCTATGGCTACACCTTC. Protein sequence: CSVAPRTGSYGYTF.